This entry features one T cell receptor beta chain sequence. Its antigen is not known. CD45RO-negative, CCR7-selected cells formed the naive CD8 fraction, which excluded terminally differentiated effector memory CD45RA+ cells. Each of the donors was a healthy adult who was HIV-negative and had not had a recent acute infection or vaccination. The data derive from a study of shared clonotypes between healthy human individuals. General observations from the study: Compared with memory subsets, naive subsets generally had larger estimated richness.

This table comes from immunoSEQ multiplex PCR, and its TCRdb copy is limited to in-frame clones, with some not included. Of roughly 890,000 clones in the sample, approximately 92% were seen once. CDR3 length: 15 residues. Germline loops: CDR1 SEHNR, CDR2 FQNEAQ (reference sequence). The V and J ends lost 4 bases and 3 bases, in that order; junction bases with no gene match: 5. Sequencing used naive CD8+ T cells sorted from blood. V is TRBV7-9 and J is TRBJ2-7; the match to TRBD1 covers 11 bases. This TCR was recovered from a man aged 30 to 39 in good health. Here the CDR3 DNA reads TGTGCCAGCAGCTCCCTGGACAGGGGGCACTACGAGCAGTACTTC. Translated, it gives CASSSLDRGHYEQYF.